The entry that follows covers one T cell receptor beta chain sequence. The antigen is undetermined. These data belong to a study of cytomegalovirus exposure and HLA in healthy donors. General observations from the study: Later analysis identified 16,000 or so TCR beta sequences associated with HLA alleles, using a false discovery rate threshold of 0.05. As confirmed in vitro, three CMV-associated chains were specific for CMV antigens.

At sampling all donors were nominally healthy, likely with unrecorded immune exposures. Germline assignment: CDR1 MNHEY and CDR2 SMNVEV (reference sequence). This CDR3 has 18 amino acids. The ends lost 6 bases at V and 7 bases at J; junction bases unmatched: 18. 60 Vbeta and 13 Jbeta primers were used in PCR. The repertoire was sequenced with immunoSEQ multiplex PCR; TCRdb's copy has only in-frame clones and lacks some. The data contain about 120,000 clones, roughly 70% of them singletons. Sequencing used PBMCs. The clonotype comes from a middle-aged woman in good health and CMV-seropositive. The chain employs TRBV27 and TRBJ2-7; 13 nucleotides line up with TRBD2. CDR3 DNA: TGTGCCAGCAGGGATGCGGGACTAGCGGGATCTTTTGTCTTGGAGCAGTACTTC. Its translation is CASRDAGLAGSFVLEQYF.